The T cell receptor (beta chain) described here comes from a study of T cells in tuberculosis. Across the whole study: IGRA-negative adolescents, IGRA-positive adolescents with latent tuberculosis and adults with active tuberculosis formed this South African cohort.

With respect to this clone: Its antigen is currently unknown.

Generated by immunoSEQ multiplex PCR, the TCRdb table keeps only in-frame clones and is missing some. The sample consists of 20,000 to 25,000 clones, about 85% of them appearing once. Findings of the study overall: Cases with active tuberculosis were adults, while controls were adolescents.

Germline lookup yields CDR1 SGDLS and CDR2 YYNGEE. The V gene lost 0 bases and the J gene lost 6 bases, with 11 bases spanning the gap. The length of the CDR3 is 14 residues. The time point is: new active TB diagnosis, blood taken before or within 7 days of starting treatment. Tuberculosis was confirmed by positive sputum smear and/or M. tuberculosis culture. Each donor contributed 95,000 or so T cells on average, unsorted. The specimen was PBMCs, collected at tuberculosis diagnosis. The rearrangement links TRBV9 to TRBJ2-3; D possibly corresponds to TRBD2 (5 bases). The sequence came from an adult with tuberculosis. The chain's CDR3 is CASSVATRGDTQYF. DNA of the CDR3: TGTGCCAGCAGCGTAGCTACTAGAGGGGATACGCAGTATTTT. Variable domain in full (rest from reference TRBV9 and TRBJ2-3): DSGVTQTPKHLITATGQRVTLRCSPRSGDLSVYWYQQSLDQGLQFLIQYYNGEERAKGNILERFSAQQFPDLHSELNLSSLELGDSALYFCASSVATRGDTQYFGPGTRLTVL.